The clone carrying this T cell receptor beta chain showed up just a few times. The target antigen is unknown. This sample was included in a study of T cells after yellow fever vaccination. This CDR3 is built from 13 residues. CDR1 DFQATT and CDR2 SNEGSKA come from the germline V gene (reference sequence). Trimming removed 4 bases from V and 11 bases from J, with 20 bases in between. Study-wide findings and caveats: From the bulk population, abundant clonotypes could contaminate and appear within FACS-sorted repertoires. Booster samples showed a return of most primary-vaccination clones (under 97% CD4, approximately 90% CD8).

TCRdb used MiXCR to reprocess the 5' RACE reads, holding one entry per CDR3 protein. The sample includes 300,000 to 400,000 distinct CDR3 sequences, over 8% seen only once; the top ten take approximately 18%. The gene calls are TRBV20-1 and TRBJ1-1; no firm D call. The specimen comprised PBMCs, sampled on the day of the first yellow fever vaccination. The TCR was taken from a man aged 18-30 years who received the YFV17D yellow fever vaccine. CDR3 DNA: TGCAGTGCTATAGAAGGCGGGCCGCGCCTGGCTTTCTTT. Residues: CSAIEGGPRLAFF.